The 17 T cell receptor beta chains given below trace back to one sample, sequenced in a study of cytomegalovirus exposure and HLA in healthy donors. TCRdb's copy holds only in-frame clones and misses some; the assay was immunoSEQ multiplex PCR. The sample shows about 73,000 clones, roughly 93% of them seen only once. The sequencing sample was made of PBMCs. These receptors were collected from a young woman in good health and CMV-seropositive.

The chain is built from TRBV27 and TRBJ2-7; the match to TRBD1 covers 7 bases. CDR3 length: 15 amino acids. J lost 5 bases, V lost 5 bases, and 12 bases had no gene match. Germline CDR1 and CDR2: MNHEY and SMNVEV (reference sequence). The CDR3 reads CASSPQTGQRNEQYF. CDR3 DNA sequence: TGTGCCAGCAGTCCCCAGACAGGGCAGAGGAACGAGCAGTACTTC.

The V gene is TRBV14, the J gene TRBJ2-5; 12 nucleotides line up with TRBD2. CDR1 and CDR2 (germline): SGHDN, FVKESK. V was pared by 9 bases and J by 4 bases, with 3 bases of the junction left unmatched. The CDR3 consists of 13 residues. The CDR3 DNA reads TGTGCCAGTCGACTAGCGGGAGTAGAGACCCAGTACTTC. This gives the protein CASRLAGVETQYF.

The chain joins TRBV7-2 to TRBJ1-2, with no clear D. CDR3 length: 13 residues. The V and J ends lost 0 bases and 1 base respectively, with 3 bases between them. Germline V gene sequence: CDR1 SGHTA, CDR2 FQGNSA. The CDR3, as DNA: TGTGCCAGCAGCTTAGCTAGTAACTATGGCTACACCTTC. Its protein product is CASSLASNYGYTF.

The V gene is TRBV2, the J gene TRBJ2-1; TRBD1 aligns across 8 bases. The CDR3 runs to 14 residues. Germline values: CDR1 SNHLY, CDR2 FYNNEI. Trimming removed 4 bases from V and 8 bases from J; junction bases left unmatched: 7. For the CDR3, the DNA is TGTGCCAGCAGTGGGACAGGGCGAGGCTATGAGCAGTTCTTC. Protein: CASSGTGRGYEQFF.

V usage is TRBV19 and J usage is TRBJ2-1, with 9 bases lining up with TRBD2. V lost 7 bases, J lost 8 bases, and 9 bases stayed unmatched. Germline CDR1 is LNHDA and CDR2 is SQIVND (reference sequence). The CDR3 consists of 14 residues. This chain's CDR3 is CASNWREGLDEQFF. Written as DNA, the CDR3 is TGTGCCAGTAACTGGCGGGAGGGCCTGGATGAGCAGTTCTTC.

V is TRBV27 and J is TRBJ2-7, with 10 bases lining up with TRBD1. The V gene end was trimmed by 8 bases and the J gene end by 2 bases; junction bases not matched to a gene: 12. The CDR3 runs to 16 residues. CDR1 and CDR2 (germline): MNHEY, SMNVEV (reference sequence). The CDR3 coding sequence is TGTGCCAGCGGCTCCCTTGGGACAGGGGCACCCTACGAGCAGTACTTC. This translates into CASGSLGTGAPYEQYF.

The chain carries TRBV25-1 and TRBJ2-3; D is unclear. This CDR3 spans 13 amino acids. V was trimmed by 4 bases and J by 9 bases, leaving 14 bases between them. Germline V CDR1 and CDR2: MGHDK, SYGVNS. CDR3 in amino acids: CASSGHSSRTQYF. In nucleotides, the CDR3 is TGTGCCAGCAGTGGTCATTCGAGCAGGACGCAGTATTTT.

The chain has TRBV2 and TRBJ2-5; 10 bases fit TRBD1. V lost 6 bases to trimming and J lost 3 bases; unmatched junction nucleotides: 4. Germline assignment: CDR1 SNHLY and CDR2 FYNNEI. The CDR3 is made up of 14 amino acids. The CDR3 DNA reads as TGTGCCAGCAGGAAGGGGACAGGGGAAGAGACCCAGTACTTC. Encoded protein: CASRKGTGEETQYF. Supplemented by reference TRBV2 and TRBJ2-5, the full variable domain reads EPEVTQTPSHQVTQMGQEVILRCVPISNHLYFYWYRQILGQKVEFLVSFYNNEISEKSEIFDDQFSVERPDGSNFTLKIRSTKLEDSAMYFCASRKGTGEETQYFGPGTRLLVL.

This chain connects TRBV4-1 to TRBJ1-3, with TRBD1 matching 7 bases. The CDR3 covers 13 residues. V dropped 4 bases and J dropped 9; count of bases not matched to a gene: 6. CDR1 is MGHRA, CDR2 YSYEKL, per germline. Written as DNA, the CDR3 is TGCGCCAGCAGCCTAACAGGGGAAGGCACCATATATTTT. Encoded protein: CASSLTGEGTIYF.

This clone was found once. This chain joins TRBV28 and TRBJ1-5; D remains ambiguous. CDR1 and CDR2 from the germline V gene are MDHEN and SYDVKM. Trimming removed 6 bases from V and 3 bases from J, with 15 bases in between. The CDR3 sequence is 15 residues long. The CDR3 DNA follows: TGTGCCAGCAGCAGAACTGAGGTGACCAATCAGCCCCAGCATTTT. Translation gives CASSRTEVTNQPQHF. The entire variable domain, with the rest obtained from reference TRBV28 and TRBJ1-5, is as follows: DVKVTQSSRYLVKRTGEKVFLECVQDMDHENMFWYRQDPGLGLRLIYFSYDVKMKEKGDIPEGYSVSREKKERFSLILESASTNQTSMYLCASSRTEVTNQPQHFGDGTRLSIL.

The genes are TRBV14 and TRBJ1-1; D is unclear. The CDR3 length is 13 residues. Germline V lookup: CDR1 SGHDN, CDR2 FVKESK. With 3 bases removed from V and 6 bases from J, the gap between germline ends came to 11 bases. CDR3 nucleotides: TGTGCCAGCAGCCAGGAGGACTTCTCTGAAGCTTTCTTT. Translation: CASSQEDFSEAFF. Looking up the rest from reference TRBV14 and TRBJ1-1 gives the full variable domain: EAGVTQFPSHSVIEKGQTVTLRCDPISGHDNLYWYRRVMGKEIKFLLHFVKESKQDESGMPNNRFLAERTGGTYSTLKVQPAELEDSGVYFCASSQEDFSEAFFGQGTRLTVV.

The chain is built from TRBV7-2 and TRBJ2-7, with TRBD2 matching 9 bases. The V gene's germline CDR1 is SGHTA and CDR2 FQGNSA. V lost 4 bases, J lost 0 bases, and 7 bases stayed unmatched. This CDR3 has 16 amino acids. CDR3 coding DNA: TGTGCCAGCAGCTCGGGCGGACTAGCGCTCTCCTACGAGCAGTACTTC. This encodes CASSSGGLALSYEQYF. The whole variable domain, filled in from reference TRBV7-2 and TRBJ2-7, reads GAGVSQSPSNKVTEKGKDVELRCDPISGHTALYWYRQSLGQGLEFLIYFQGNSAPDKSGLPSDRFSAERTGGSVSTLTIQRTQQEDSAVYLCASSSGGLALSYEQYFGPGTRLTVT.

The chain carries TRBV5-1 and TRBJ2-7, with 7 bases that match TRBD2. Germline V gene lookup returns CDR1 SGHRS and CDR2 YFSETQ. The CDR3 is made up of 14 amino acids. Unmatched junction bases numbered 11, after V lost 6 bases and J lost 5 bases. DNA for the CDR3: TGCGCCAGCACCCTGGGGGGGGTATTGAACGAGCAGTACTTC. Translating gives CASTLGGVLNEQYF.

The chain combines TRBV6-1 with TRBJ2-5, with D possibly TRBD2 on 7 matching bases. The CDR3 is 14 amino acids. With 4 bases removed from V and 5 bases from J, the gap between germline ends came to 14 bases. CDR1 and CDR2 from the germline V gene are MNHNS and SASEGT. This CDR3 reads CASSGRGGAETQYF. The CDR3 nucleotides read TGTGCCAGCAGTGGCAGAGGGGGGGCGGAGACCCAGTACTTC.

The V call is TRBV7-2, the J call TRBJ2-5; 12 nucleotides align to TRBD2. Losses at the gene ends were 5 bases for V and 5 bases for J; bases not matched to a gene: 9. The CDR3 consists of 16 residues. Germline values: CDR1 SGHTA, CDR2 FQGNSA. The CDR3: CASSPGTSGLFETQYF. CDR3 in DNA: TGTGCCAGCAGCCCTGGGACTAGCGGGTTGTTTGAGACCCAGTACTTC. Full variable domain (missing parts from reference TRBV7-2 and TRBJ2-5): GAGVSQSPSNKVTEKGKDVELRCDPISGHTALYWYRQSLGQGLEFLIYFQGNSAPDKSGLPSDRFSAERTGGSVSTLTIQRTQQEDSAVYLCASSPGTSGLFETQYFGPGTRLLVL.

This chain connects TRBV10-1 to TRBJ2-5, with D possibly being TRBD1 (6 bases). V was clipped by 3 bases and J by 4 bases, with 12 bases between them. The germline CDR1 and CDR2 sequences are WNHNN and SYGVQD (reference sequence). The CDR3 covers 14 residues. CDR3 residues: CASSDWSGVETQYF. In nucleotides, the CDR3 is TGCGCCAGCAGTGACTGGTCAGGGGTAGAGACCCAGTACTTC.

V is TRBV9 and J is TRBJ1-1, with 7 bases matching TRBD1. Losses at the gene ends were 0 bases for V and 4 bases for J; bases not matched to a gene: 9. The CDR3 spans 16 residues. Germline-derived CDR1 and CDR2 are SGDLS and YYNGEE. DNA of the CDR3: TGTGCCAGCAGCGTAGGCCAGGGGGTTGGGGCCACTGAAGCTTTCTTT. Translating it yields CASSVGQGVGATEAFF.